Detailed here is one T cell receptor (beta chain). The antigen remains unidentified. This record comes from a study of PD-1 blockade in classical Hodgkin lymphoma. As for the study in general: Patients got intravenous nivolumab 3 mg/kg every 2 weeks.

Clones were sequenced by immunoSEQ multiplex PCR, and TCRdb holds only the in-frame ones, with some missing. The sample lists about 40,000 clones; almost 90% were seen once. Study results and caveats: CD8+ TCR diversity did not rise significantly by C4D1, unlike CD4+. It was among complete responders that baseline diversity resembled that of newly diagnosed patients. Relative to healthy donors, newly diagnosed patients reportedly had lower baseline TCR diversity, which was reported as lower still in relapsed/refractory patients.

From germline, CDR1 is SGHDT and CDR2 YYEEEE. The length of the CDR3 is 19 residues. After removal of 1 base from V and 3 bases from J, the junction contained 12 bases not matched to a gene. Each and every patient relapsed after autologous stem cell transplantation, and patients got differing brentuximab vedotin exposure. The V gene is TRBV5-6, the J gene TRBJ2-2; 10 nucleotides line up with TRBD2. The starting material was peripheral blood mononuclear cells (PBMCs), obtained before the second cycle of nivolumab. The receptor was derived from a human donor with classical Hodgkin lymphoma. In nucleotides, the CDR3 is TGTGCCAGCAGCTTGTCTCCTAGCGGGAGATTTTTGTACACCGGGGAGCTGTTTTTT. It yields the protein CASSLSPSGRFLYTGELFF. Together with reference TRBV5-6 and TRBJ2-2, the CDR3 gives the full variable domain: DAGVTQSPTHLIKTRGQQVTLRCSPKSGHDTVSWYQQALGQGPQFIFQYYEEEERQRGNFPDRFSGHQFPNYSSELNVNALLLGDSALYLCASSLSPSGRFLYTGELFFGEGSRLTVL.